This is a list of T cell receptor beta chains from one sample in a study of tumor-infiltrating lymphocytes in primary liver carcinoma. TCRdb processed the multiplex PCR reads anew with MiXCR; each CDR3 protein has one entry. Counted here are about 330,000 distinct CDR3 sequences, 65% occurring once; the ten biggest clones make up about 6.1%. Sequenced material: peripheral blood. These receptors were obtained from a middle-aged man with primary liver carcinoma and hepatitis B virus infection. The CDR3 runs from the conserved cysteine through the conserved F or W. A D gene is named only where the DNA matches it firmly. Clone size, where shown, is once, few, many, or a class for clones that have expanded.

>NA|TRBJ2-5|TRBV5-6|few
TGTGCCAGCAGCCGGGACTTCCAAGAGACCCAGTACTTC
CASSRDFQETQYF
>NA|TRBJ2-1|TRBV11-1|many
TGTGCCAGCAGCAGCAGGGAGGATCACTATGAGCAGTTCTTC
CASSSREDHYEQFF
>NA|TRBJ2-1|TRBV30|NA
TGTGCCTGGAGTGCGGCGGGACCTTACTACAATGAGCAGTTCTTC
CAWSAAGPYYNEQFF
>NA|TRBJ2-1|TRBV11-2|many
TGTGCCAGCAGCTTAGAATGGACTGCCAATGAGCAGTTCTTC
CASSLEWTANEQFF
>TRBD2|TRBJ2-5|TRBV28|few
TGTGCCAGCAGTGGAGGGGGCCAAAGACTAGCGGCTACTCAGGAGACCCAGTACTTC
CASSGGGQRLAATQETQYF
>NA|TRBJ2-5|TRBV11-1|NA
TGTGCCAGCAGCCGTGCAGGTTGGGGCCTCCAAGTGACACAGTACTTC
CASSRAGWGLQVTQYF
>NA|TRBJ2-7|TRBV6-2/TRBV6-3|few
TGTGCCAGCATCAAAACCGGGACGGGCGAGCAGTACTTC
CASIKTGTGEQYF
>TRBD1|TRBJ2-1|TRBV14|many
TGTGCCAGCAGCTTGGGACAGGGGTATGAGCAGTTCTTC
CASSLGQGYEQFF
>TRBD1|TRBJ2-2|TRBV11-2|many
TGTGCCAGCAGCAGGGACAGGGGGGCCGGGGAGCTGTTTTTT
CASSRDRGAGELFF
>TRBD2|TRBJ2-5|TRBV6-5|NA
TGTGCCAGCAGTGGGGGACTAGCGGGAGTGGATACCCAGTACTTT
CASSGGLAGVDTQYF
>NA|TRBJ2-2|TRBV28|NA
TGTGCCAGCAGTAATATAAACACCGGGGAGCCGTTTTTT
CASSNINTGEPFF
>NA|TRBJ2-3|TRBV12-3/TRBV12-4|NA
TGTGCCAGCAGTTTTGGGCAGGGACCAGATACGCAGTATTTT
CASSFGQGPDTQYF
>NA|TRBJ2-2|TRBV10-3|NA
TGTGCCATCAGTTCATCCGGGACCGAGAACACCGGGGAGCTGTTTTTT
CAISSSGTENTGELFF
>NA|TRBJ2-7|TRBV6-2/TRBV6-3|many
TGTGCCAGCAGACTCTCGACCCGGCACGAGCAGTACTTC
CASRLSTRHEQYF
>NA|TRBJ1-6|TRBV5-4|NA
TGTGCCAGCAGAAGGACAGTCGATAATTCACCCCTCCACTTT
CASRRTVDNSPLHF
>NA|TRBJ2-1|TRBV11-2|NA
TGTGCCAGCAGCTTTAGTGGAGTCGAATCCTACAATGAGCAGTTCTTC
CASSFSGVESYNEQFF
>TRBD1|TRBJ1-2|TRBV11-2|NA
TGTACTAGCAGCGAGGGACAGAGCTCTCTAAACTATGGCTACACCTTC
CTSSEGQSSLNYGYTF
>TRBD2|TRBJ2-7|TRBV12-3/TRBV12-4|many
TGTGCCAGCAGTTCACTAGCGGGGCCCGCCGAGCAGTACTTC
CASSSLAGPAEQYF
>NA|TRBJ2-3|TRBV11-2|NA
TGTGCCAGCAGCTTCTCCCTAAGATCGGTGGGCATAGATACGCAGTATTTT
CASSFSLRSVGIDTQYF
>TRBD1|TRBJ2-1|TRBV10-3|many
TGTGCCATCAGTAACGGGACAGGGGCCTACAATGAGCAGTTCTTC
CAISNGTGAYNEQFF
>NA|TRBJ2-1|TRBV11-2|NA
TGCGCCAGCAGCATACACCCACCAGTTCTTGAGCAGTTCTTC
CASSIHPPVLEQFF
>TRBD1|TRBJ2-1|TRBV11-2|NA
TGTGCCAGCGTCTCCAGTCCCGGGACAGGGACTGAGCAGTTCTTC
CASVSSPGTGTEQFF
>NA|TRBJ2-5|TRBV4-2|many
TGTGCCAGCAGCGCCACCGGGCAGAACCAAGAGACCCAGTACTTC
CASSATGQNQETQYF
>NA|TRBJ2-5|TRBV11-2|NA
TGTGCCAGCGTCAGGGACGAAGAGACCAAGTACTTC
CASVRDEETKYF
>NA|TRBJ1-1|TRBV11-2|NA
TGTGCCAGCAGCTTAGATATGGGGAACACTGAAGCTTTCTTT
CASSLDMGNTEAFF
>NA|TRBJ2-1|TRBV12-3/TRBV12-4|NA
TGTGCCAGCAGTGTGGTCGGCTGTGAGCAGTTCTTC
CASSVVGCEQFF
>NA|TRBJ2-7|TRBV11-2|once
TGTGCCAGCAGCTTAGTGGACTCTAATTACGAGCAGTACTTC
CASSLVDSNYEQYF